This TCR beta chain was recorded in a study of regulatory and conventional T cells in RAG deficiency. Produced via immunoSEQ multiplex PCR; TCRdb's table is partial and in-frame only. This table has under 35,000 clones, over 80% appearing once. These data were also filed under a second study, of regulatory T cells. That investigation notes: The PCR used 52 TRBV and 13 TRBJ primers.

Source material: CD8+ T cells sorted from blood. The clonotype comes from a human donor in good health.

CDR3 in DNA: TGCGCCAGCAGTCAATCGCAGGCCCGCACGTCTTTCCAAGAGACCCAGTACTTC. It specifies CASSQSQARTSFQETQYF. The chain uses TRBV23-1 and TRBJ2-5, with no clear D. TRBV23-1 has ORF status, its function being uncertain. The CDR3 spans 18 residues. The V end was cut by 0 bases, the J end by 1 base, with 18 bases between.